The clone carrying this T cell receptor beta chain showed up just a few times. Antigen unknown. An end of the junction does not agree with germline; a read error may underlie this. This sample was taken from a study of T-cell memory formation after mild COVID-19. The wider study: TCR clusters were largely donor specific. Study-wide findings and caveats: Mostly located in CM and EM were contracting CD4+ clones, with contracting CD8+ clones located in EMRA. The study found balanced CD4/CD8 in clones contracting day 15 to 85 and a CD4+ lean in later expanders.

Per the germline V gene, CDR1 is DFQATT and CDR2 is SNEGSKA (reference sequence). The CDR3 is 14 residues long. In TCRdb, the 5' RACE reads were re-called with MiXCR into one record per CDR3 protein. The repertoire holds some 340,000 distinct CDR3 sequences, with 13% as singletons. The TCR was taken from a man aged 18 to 30 who had mild COVID-19 (a few samples of this study predate the infection). Cell type and time point are not known. This chain links TRBV20-1 with TRBJ2-6; TRBD2 might be the D (7 bases). Input material: PBMCs or a T cell subset sorted from them (not recorded which). CDR3 protein: CSARGGAGANVLTF. In DNA form, the CDR3 reads TGCAGTGCAAGAGGGGGGGCTGGGGCCAACGTCCTGACTTTC.